The entry below gives a single T cell receptor beta chain sequence along with its context. The data belong to a study of blood T cell repertoires in COVID-19. Study as a whole: COVID-19 samples from acute and convalescent phases originated in the United States, Italy and Spain. From T cells, B-cell-depleted T cells, or PBMCs came the material, which was cDNA or gDNA.

Trimming removed 0 bases at V and 8 bases at J, with 11 bases between. Germline loops: CDR1 SGHRS, CDR2 YFSETQ. The CDR3 runs to 13 residues. In the original analysis: Estimated nucleated cell counts came from reference gene primer amplification. Libraries were prepared by immunoSEQ multiplex PCR; TCRdb keeps only in-frame clonotypes and omits some of them. V and J calls and clone size are given by that table; D and trimming were obtained from the DNA. The sample records around 100,000 clones, approximately 91% being singletons. Seattle-derived patients entered the study during active infection and were followed longitudinally.

The rearrangement links TRBV5-1 to TRBJ1-2; D is perhaps TRBD1 (5 bases). Sequencing input: peripheral blood. This TCR derives from a man aged 55 to 70 with COVID-19, enrolled during active disease. The CDR3 DNA follows: TGCGCCAGCAGCTTGGAAAGGGGTTACGGCTACACCTTC. It codes for CASSLERGYGYTF.